A single sample is the source of the 9 T cell receptor beta chains below, sequenced in a study of early T cells in non-severe SARS-CoV-2 infection. TCRdb called the 5' RACE reads again in MiXCR, with one record for every CDR3 protein. The sample yields fewer than 120,000 distinct CDR3 sequences, around 12% seen once. Sequenced here: whole blood, sampled at baseline. Receptor source: an adult who was a healthcare worker with PCR-confirmed SARS-CoV-2 infection or an uninfected control (not recorded which).

This clonotype was observed many times. The chain's CDR3 is CSVEDYWRDTDTQYF. The DNA of the CDR3 is TGCAGCGTTGAAGATTACTGGCGGGACACAGATACGCAGTATTTT. The chain joins TRBV29-1 to TRBJ2-3; maybe TRBD2 (6 bases). The CDR3 totals 15 residues. Germline V gene data show CDR1 as SQVTM and CDR2 as ANQGSEA. V shed 0 bases and J shed 2 bases, with 12 bases lying between them.

Ten or more counts support this clonotype. The V gene is TRBV10-2, the J gene TRBJ2-1; 11 nucleotides line up with TRBD2. Germline lookup yields CDR1 WSHSY and CDR2 SAAADI. The CDR3 is 13 amino acids. V shed 4 bases, J shed 15 bases, and the junction held 8 bases outside the gene matches. In DNA form, the CDR3 reads TGCGCCAGCAGTGTGGAACTAGCGGGAGCCGCGTTCTTC. Protein sequence: CASSVELAGAAFF.

This clonotype was seen a handful of times. V gene TRBV6-1 combines with J gene TRBJ2-7, with a possible D match to TRBD1 (6 bases). Trimming removed 8 bases from V and 3 bases from J, with 20 bases in between. Germline V gives CDR1 MNHNS, CDR2 SASEGT. The CDR3 is made up of 15 amino acids. This CDR3 reads CASHSSQDSYYEQYF. In DNA form, the CDR3 reads TGTGCCAGCCACAGCTCACAGGACAGCTACTACGAGCAGTACTTC.

This clonotype was counted ten times or more. The J gene is TRBJ2-7, the V gene TRBV7-9, with 13 positions matching TRBD2. Losses at the gene ends were 5 bases for V and 2 bases for J; bases not matched to a gene: 6. The CDR3 consists of 16 residues. Germline-derived CDR1 and CDR2 are SEHNR and FQNEAQ (reference sequence). In DNA, the CDR3 is TGTGCCAGCAGCCCCCGGACTAGCGGGGGTACCTACGAGCAGTACTTC. This sequence encodes CASSPRTSGGTYEQYF. The full variable domain, rest sourced from reference TRBV7-9 and TRBJ2-7, is DTGVSQNPRHKITKRGQNVTFRCDPISEHNRLYWYRQTLGQGPEFLTYFQNEAQLEKSRLLSDRFSAERPKGSFSTLEIQRTEQGDSAMYLCASSPRTSGGTYEQYFGPGTRLTVT.

The table lists this clonotype with a few counts. This rearrangement joins TRBV29-1 to TRBJ2-1, with 9 bases matching TRBD2. The V gene's germline CDR1 is SQVTM and CDR2 ANQGSEA. The V segment lost 4 bases and the J segment 9 bases; nucleotides outside the gene matches: 10. This CDR3 has 14 residues. The CDR3 DNA reads as TGCAGCGTTGTTATAGCGGGAGAGCTCAGTGAGCAGTTCTTC. Translation gives CSVVIAGELSEQFF.

This clonotype was seen at least ten times. V and J are TRBV5-1 and TRBJ2-7; the D is unclear. The ends were cut back, 0 bases at V and 6 bases at J, with 4 bases in the middle. Per the germline V gene, CDR1 is SGHRS and CDR2 is YFSETQ. The CDR3 extends over 11 amino acids. The CDR3 sequence: CASSLEGEQYF. DNA of the CDR3: TGCGCCAGCAGCTTGGAGGGCGAGCAGTACTTC.

This clonotype was observed a few times. The CDR3 DNA follows: TGCAGCGCTCGAGGTACAGAGGGAAGCGCAGATACGCAGTATTTT. Residues: CSARGTEGSADTQYF. The V gene is TRBV29-1, the J gene TRBJ2-3; tentative D call: TRBD2 (5 bases). Germline V gene sequence: CDR1 SQVTM, CDR2 ANQGSEA. The CDR3 length is 15 residues. V was shortened by 7 bases and J by 4 bases, with 21 bases between the two germline ends.

V usage is TRBV19 and J usage is TRBJ1-5, with D possibly TRBD1 on 5 matching bases. This CDR3 spans 14 amino acids. The germline V gene encodes CDR1 LNHDA and CDR2 SQIVND (reference sequence). V was shortened by 7 bases and J by 7 bases, with 17 bases between the two germline ends. CDR3 amino acids: CASKFRDFYQPQHF. The CDR3 DNA reads as TGTGCCAGTAAGTTCAGGGATTTTTACCAGCCCCAGCATTTT. The complete variable domain, with remaining parts taken from reference TRBV19 and TRBJ1-5, reads DGGITQSPKYLFRKEGQNVTLSCEQNLNHDAMYWYRQDPGQGLRLIYYSQIVNDFQKGDIAEGYSVSREKKESFPLTVTSAQKNPTAFYLCASKFRDFYQPQHFGDGTRLSIL.

This clonotype was counted a few times. The chain uses TRBV19 and TRBJ2-1; TRBD2 agrees at 9 bases. Germline trimming cut 3 bases from V and 7 bases from J; bases unmatched to any gene: 4. This CDR3 region has 14 residues. Germline V gene sequence: CDR1 LNHDA, CDR2 SQIVND (reference sequence). CDR3: CASSMSGRNNEQFF. DNA for the CDR3: TGTGCCAGTAGTATGAGCGGGAGGAATAATGAGCAGTTCTTC. The whole variable domain, filled in from reference TRBV19 and TRBJ2-1, reads DGGITQSPKYLFRKEGQNVTLSCEQNLNHDAMYWYRQDPGQGLRLIYYSQIVNDFQKGDIAEGYSVSREKKESFPLTVTSAQKNPTAFYLCASSMSGRNNEQFFGPGTRLTVL.